These 25 T cell receptor beta chains were all obtained from the same sample, sequenced in a study of shared clonotypes between healthy human individuals. Produced via immunoSEQ multiplex PCR; TCRdb's table is partial and in-frame only. The sample lists around 990,000 clones; approximately 80% were seen once. What was sequenced was memory CD4+ T cells from PBMCs. The subset is: CD45RA-negative fraction. The source is a man aged 18 to 29 in good health. Some clones in this sample may be carry-over from other donors' samples.

The V call is TRBV6-5, the J call TRBJ1-2; 9 bases line up with TRBD1. This CDR3 has 14 amino acids. Germline V gene data show CDR1 as MNHEY and CDR2 as SVGAGI. With 5 bases clipped from V and 4 bases from J, the junction kept 5 bases outside the gene matches. DNA of the CDR3: TGTGCCAGCAGTCAGACGGGACAGGGCTATGGCTACACCTTC. It translates to CASSQTGQGYGYTF.

This clone was counted many times. This chain connects TRBV5-1 to TRBJ2-7; no reliable D call. Germline-derived CDR1 and CDR2 are SGHRS and YFSETQ. The length of the CDR3 is 14 residues. Deletions cut 7 bases from V and 2 bases from J, with 16 bases between. DNA of the CDR3: TGCGCCAGCCTCCCCCCGGGCCCAGCCTACGAGCAGTACTTC. Its translation: CASLPPGPAYEQYF.

This chain connects TRBV19 to TRBJ2-7; 11 bases fit TRBD1. Germline CDR1 and CDR2: LNHDA and SQIVND (reference sequence). The V segment lost 5 bases and the J segment 4 bases; nucleotides outside the gene matches: 7. CDR3 size: 15 residues. This chain's CDR3 is CASSDPGQGDYEQYF. The DNA for the CDR3 is TGTGCCAGTAGTGATCCGGGACAGGGGGATTACGAGCAGTACTTC.

The V and J genes are TRBV6-6 and TRBJ1-2, with unresolved D. Germline CDR1 MNHNY, CDR2 SVGAGI (reference sequence). Deletions cut 6 bases from V and 1 base from J, with 6 bases between. The CDR3 is 12 amino acids. This chain's CDR3 is CASSDYNYGYTF. In nucleotides, the CDR3 is TGTGCCAGCAGCGACTATAACTATGGCTACACCTTC.

The chain carries TRBV7-2 and TRBJ2-1; a possible D gene is TRBD2 (5 bases). The germline CDR1 and CDR2 sequences are SGHTA and FQGNSA. V was shortened by 5 bases and J by 1 base, with 12 bases between the two germline ends. This CDR3 region has 15 residues. The CDR3 spells CASSPHAGSYNEQFF. The CDR3 bases are TGTGCCAGCAGCCCCCATGCGGGTTCCTACAATGAGCAGTTCTTC.

The V call is TRBV5-5, the J call TRBJ2-3; TRBD2 agrees at 13 bases. J gave up 5 bases and V 4 bases, and 4 bases lay outside the gene matches. CDR1 SGHKS and CDR2 YYEKEE come from the germline V gene (reference sequence). The CDR3 runs 15 residues. The chain's CDR3 is CASSRLAGGGDTQYF. The CDR3 DNA reads as TGTGCCAGCAGCCGACTAGCGGGAGGAGGAGATACGCAGTATTTT.

The chain uses TRBV5-4 and TRBJ1-1, with D possibly TRBD1 on 5 matching bases. The CDR3 is made up of 13 amino acids. Germline CDR1 SGHNT, CDR2 YYREEE (reference sequence). V lost 2 bases and J lost 4, with 9 bases in between. CDR3 protein: CASSFIRATEAFF. The CDR3 bases are TGTGCCAGCAGCTTCATCAGGGCCACTGAAGCTTTCTTT.

In regard to this clone: Other DNA sequences in the same sample also yield this CDR3. This rearrangement joins TRBV28 to TRBJ1-1; D is undetermined. The length of the CDR3 is 11 residues. Germline V gene sequence: CDR1 MDHEN, CDR2 SYDVKM. The V gene lost 3 bases and the J gene lost 6 bases, with 5 bases spanning the gap. Written as DNA, the CDR3 is TGTGCCAGCAGTTTTGAGGCTGAAGCTTTCTTT. Translation: CASSFEAEAFF.

The J gene is TRBJ1-1, the V gene TRBV4-1, with D possibly being TRBD1 (6 bases). The CDR3 extends over 15 amino acids. The V and J ends lost 6 bases and 6 bases respectively, with 20 bases between them. Germline lookup yields CDR1 MGHRA and CDR2 YSYEKL. CDR3 DNA: TGCGCCAGCAGGACCCAGACAGGAGGTACCGCTGAAGCTTTCTTT. Protein product: CASRTQTGGTAEAFF.

This chain links TRBV29-1 with TRBJ2-3; D is unresolved. The CDR3 is 11 amino acids. Per the germline V gene, CDR1 is SQVTM and CDR2 is ANQGSEA. V was trimmed by 0 bases and J by 7 bases, leaving 5 bases between them. The DNA of the CDR3 is TGCAGCGTTGAAGATTCGTATACGCAGTATTTT. Residues: CSVEDSYTQYF.

The chain carries TRBV30 and TRBJ1-1; D is ambiguous. The CDR3 is 14 residues long. The germline V gene encodes CDR1 GTSNPN and CDR2 SVGIG (reference sequence). V was trimmed by 0 bases and J by 7 bases, leaving 15 bases between them. The CDR3 sequence is CAWSVMGRSGEAFF. The CDR3 DNA reads TGTGCCTGGAGTGTGATGGGCCGGTCCGGTGAAGCTTTCTTT.

The genes are TRBV5-1 and TRBJ2-5, with 7 bases lining up with TRBD1. Germline V gives CDR1 SGHRS, CDR2 YFSETQ. This CDR3 has 14 amino acids. Trimming took 3 bases from V and 5 from J; bases not matched to a gene: 7. CDR3 region: CASSSTDRIETQYF. The CDR3 DNA sequence: TGCGCCAGCAGCTCGACGGACAGGATCGAGACCCAGTACTTC.

The chain links TRBV6-5 to TRBJ1-2; possibly TRBD1 for D (5 bases). V lost 6 bases to trimming and J lost 1 base, with 15 bases between them. The CDR3 covers 15 residues. Germline V gene data show CDR1 as MNHEY and CDR2 as SVGAGI. CDR3 bases: TGTGCCAGCAGCAAGGACGGACACCTTAACTATGGCTACACCTTC. Its protein product is CASSKDGHLNYGYTF.

Notes on this clone: The same CDR3 is also encoded by other DNA sequences in this sample. This rearrangement joins TRBV7-8 to TRBJ1-2; D call uncertain. The V end was cut by 2 bases, the J end by 4 bases, with 11 bases between. This CDR3 has 14 amino acids. CDR1 and CDR2 from the germline V gene are SGHVS and FQNEAQ. The DNA of the CDR3 is TGTGCCAGCAGCTTATCGAGGGATAGCTATGGCTACACCTTC. The encoded protein is CASSLSRDSYGYTF. Complete variable domain (other parts from reference TRBV7-8 and TRBJ1-2): GAGVSQSPRYKVAKRGQDVALRCDPISGHVSLFWYQQALGQGPEFLTYFQNEAQLDKSGLPSDRFFAERPEGSVSTLKIQRTQQEDSAVYLCASSLSRDSYGYTFGSGTRLTVV.

This rearrangement joins TRBV30 to TRBJ2-7; D not certain. Germline CDR1 and CDR2: GTSNPN and SVGIG (reference sequence). Trimming removed 2 bases at V and 7 bases at J, with 18 bases between. The CDR3 is 14 residues long. Written as DNA, the CDR3 is TGTGCCTGGAGTACTGTCGCCCGTGTGCGGGAGCAGTACTTC. Translation gives CAWSTVARVREQYF. The full variable domain, in which reference TRBV30 and TRBJ2-7 provide the parts outside the CDR3, is SQTIHQWPATLVQPVGSPLSLECTVEGTSNPNLYWYRQAAGRGLQLLFYSVGIGQISSEVPQNLSASRPQDRQFILSSKKLLLSDSGFYLCAWSTVARVREQYFGPGTRLTVT.

The V call is TRBV5-1, the J call TRBJ2-2; D is perhaps TRBD1 (5 bases). With 3 bases removed from V and 2 bases from J, the gap between germline ends came to 17 bases. This CDR3 is built from 17 residues. The germline CDR1 and CDR2 sequences are SGHRS and YFSETQ. The CDR3 reads CASSSTRERHNTGELFF. CDR3 DNA sequence: TGCGCCAGCAGCTCTACCAGGGAACGGCATAACACCGGGGAGCTGTTTTTT.

The sample holds a few counts of this clone. A much larger clone sits a single nucleotide away, making a read error possible. V and J are TRBV6-1 and TRBJ1-1, with D possibly matching TRBD1 (5 bases). Trimming pared 5 bases from V and 2 bases from J, leaving 6 bases between. Germline V gene sequence: CDR1 MNHNS, CDR2 SASEGT. The CDR3 contains 12 residues. The CDR3 here is CASSRTNTEAFF. CDR3 nucleotide sequence: TGTGCCAGCAGTCGGACAAACACTGAAGCTTTCTTT.

With regard to this clone: The same CDR3 arises from other DNA sequences in this sample as well. This CDR3 is CASSSTSASYEQYF. The CDR3 nucleotides read TGTGCCAGCAGTTCGACTAGCGCTTCCTACGAGCAGTACTTC. The V and J genes are TRBV28 and TRBJ2-7; TRBD2 matches at 8 bases. Germline assignment: CDR1 MDHEN and CDR2 SYDVKM. V trimming: 4 bases; J trimming: 1 base; junction bases outside the gene matches: 3. The length of the CDR3 is 14 residues.

V usage is TRBV6-5 and J usage is TRBJ1-4; 7 bases are shared with TRBD1. Per germline, CDR1 MNHEY and CDR2 SVGAGI. This CDR3 contains 15 residues. With 5 bases clipped from V and 5 bases from J, the junction kept 8 bases outside the gene matches. CDR3 sequence reads: CASSPRRGGNEKLFF. As DNA, the CDR3 is TGTGCCAGCAGTCCACGTCGAGGGGGCAATGAAAAACTGTTTTTT.

This clone was counted once. V and J are TRBV6-5 and TRBJ1-3; 9 nucleotides match TRBD1. CDR1 and CDR2 from the germline V gene are MNHEY and SVGAGI. This CDR3 region has 13 residues. The V and J ends lost 6 bases and 7 bases, in that order; junction bases with no gene match: 4. The CDR3, as DNA: TGTGCCAGCAGCCGGACAGGGGAGAACACCATATATTTT. It translates to CASSRTGENTIYF.

V gene TRBV7-3 combines with J gene TRBJ1-1, with D maybe TRBD1 (5 bases). This CDR3 is built from 13 residues. Germline loops: CDR1 SGHTA, CDR2 FQGTGA. The V end lost 6 bases, the J end lost 2 bases, and 10 bases lay between the germline ends. The CDR3 reads CASSPGPNTEAFF. CDR3 nucleotide sequence: TGTGCCAGCAGTCCGGGACCAAACACTGAAGCTTTCTTT.

The chain uses TRBV4-1 and TRBJ1-5; D is possibly TRBD1 (6 bases). V dropped 4 bases and J dropped 5 bases, with 12 bases sitting between them. CDR1 and CDR2 from the germline V gene are MGHRA and YSYEKL. The CDR3 extends over 14 amino acids. The CDR3 DNA is TGCGCCAGCAGCCTTACAGGGAGCCATCAGCCCCAGCATTTT. Protein: CASSLTGSHQPQHF.

The CDR3 sequence is CSVVGTAQETQYF. CDR3 coding DNA: TGCAGCGTTGTCGGTACAGCCCAAGAGACCCAGTACTTC. V gene TRBV29-1 combines with J gene TRBJ2-5, with D unclear. Trimming removed 4 bases from V and 1 base from J, with 10 bases in between. Germline CDR1 is SQVTM and CDR2 is ANQGSEA. CDR3 length: 13 amino acids.

For the CDR3, the DNA is TGCGGGTCCAGCGGGAGAGGCGAGCAGTACTTC. Protein: CGSSGRGEQYF. J is TRBJ2-7 and V is TRBV20-1; TRBD2 agrees at 8 bases. The CDR3 is 11 amino acids. Germline loops: CDR1 DFQATT, CDR2 SNEGSKA (reference sequence).

J is TRBJ1-1 and V is TRBV5-1; 12 positions match TRBD1. The CDR3 has 14 amino acids. V was clipped by 4 bases and J by 8 bases; unmatched bases: 6. The germline V gene encodes CDR1 SGHRS and CDR2 YFSETQ. CDR3 protein: CASSVGTGGLEAFF. In nucleotides, the CDR3 is TGCGCCAGCAGCGTCGGGACAGGGGGCCTAGAAGCTTTCTTT. Full variable domain (remainder filled in from reference TRBV5-1 and TRBJ1-1): KAGVTQTPRYLIKTRGQQVTLSCSPISGHRSVSWYQQTPGQGLQFLFEYFSETQRNKGNFPGRFSGRQFSNSRSEMNVSTLELGDSALYLCASSVGTGGLEAFFGQGTRLTVV.